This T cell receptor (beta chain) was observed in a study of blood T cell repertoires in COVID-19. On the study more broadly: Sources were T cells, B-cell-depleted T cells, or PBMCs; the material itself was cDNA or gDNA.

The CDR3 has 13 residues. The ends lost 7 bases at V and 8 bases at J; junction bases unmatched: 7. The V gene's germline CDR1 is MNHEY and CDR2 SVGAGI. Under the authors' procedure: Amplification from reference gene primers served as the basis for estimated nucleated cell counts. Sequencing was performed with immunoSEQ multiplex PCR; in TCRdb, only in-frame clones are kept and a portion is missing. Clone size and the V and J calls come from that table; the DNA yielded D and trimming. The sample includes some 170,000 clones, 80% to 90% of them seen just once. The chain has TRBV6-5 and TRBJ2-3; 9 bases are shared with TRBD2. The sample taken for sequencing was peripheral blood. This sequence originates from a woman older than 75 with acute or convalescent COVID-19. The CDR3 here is CASIAGDVGTQYF. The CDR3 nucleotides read TGTGCCAGCATAGCGGGAGACGTTGGTACGCAGTATTTT.